These 12 T cell receptor beta chains share one sample of origin, sequenced in a study of cytomegalovirus exposure and HLA in healthy donors. The PCR had 60 Vbeta and 13 Jbeta primers. Only in-frame clones appear in the TCRdb table, and some are missing; sequencing was by immunoSEQ multiplex PCR. This repertoire shows some 180,000 clones, over 75% found once; its top ten account for about 1.9%. Sequencing was performed on PBMCs. All receptors come from a woman aged 30 to 39 in good health and CMV-seronegative.

This chain uses TRBV29-1 with TRBJ2-5; possibly TRBD2 for D (7 bases). The CDR3 runs to 13 residues. The germline CDR1 and CDR2 sequences are SQVTM and ANQGSEA. V was clipped by 7 bases and J by 2 bases, with 14 bases between them. Here the CDR3 DNA reads TGCAGCGGGGGGAGGGACATTCAAGAGACCCAGTACTTC. It is translated as CSGGRDIQETQYF.

V is TRBV7-6 and J is TRBJ2-1; D remains ambiguous. The CDR3 covers 14 residues. With 8 bases removed from V and 7 bases from J, the gap between germline ends came to 18 bases. Germline assignment: CDR1 SGHVS and CDR2 FNYEAQ. Here the CDR3 reads CASLPFADSNEQFF. The CDR3, as DNA: TGTGCCAGCCTTCCTTTCGCGGATTCGAATGAGCAGTTCTTC.

The chain carries TRBV9 and TRBJ2-1, with 9 bases matching TRBD2. Trimming cost V 1 base and J 7 bases; bases outside gene matches: 3. CDR1 is SGDLS, CDR2 YYNGEE, per germline. The CDR3 sequence is 14 residues long. The CDR3 DNA reads as TGTGCCAGCAGCGTATTAACTAGCGGGAATGAGCAGTTCTTC. Protein sequence: CASSVLTSGNEQFF.

The chain recombines TRBV7-9 with TRBJ1-1, with unresolved D. The CDR3 has 14 residues. Per germline, CDR1 SEHNR and CDR2 FQNEAQ (reference sequence). The V and J ends lost 2 bases and 1 base respectively, with 8 bases between them. The CDR3 DNA follows: TGTGCCAGCAGCTTACTCCCGGGGAACACTGAAGCTTTCTTT. Residues: CASSLLPGNTEAFF.

J is TRBJ1-1 and V is TRBV7-8; 8 bases align to TRBD1. Germline V gene data show CDR1 as SGHVS and CDR2 as FQNEAQ. The CDR3 has 17 amino acids. Trimming at V came to 5 bases and at J to 2 bases, leaving 13 bases not matched to a gene. As DNA, the CDR3 is TGTGCCAGCAGCCGCGGACAGGGAAGTTTTGGCAACACTGAAGCTTTCTTT. Amino acids: CASSRGQGSFGNTEAFF. The variable domain in full, with the rest retrieved from reference TRBV7-8 and TRBJ1-1, is GAGVSQSPRYKVAKRGQDVALRCDPISGHVSLFWYQQALGQGPEFLTYFQNEAQLDKSGLPSDRFFAERPEGSVSTLKIQRTQQEDSAVYLCASSRGQGSFGNTEAFFGQGTRLTVV.

The chain is built from TRBV7-2 and TRBJ2-5; the match to TRBD2 covers 8 bases. The CDR3 totals 14 residues. Germline loops: CDR1 SGHTA, CDR2 FQGNSA. V gave up 3 bases and J gave up 5 bases; unmatched junction bases: 5. This chain's CDR3 is CASSLTSAIETQYF. Here the CDR3 DNA reads TGTGCCAGCAGCTTGACTAGCGCTATTGAGACCCAGTACTTC.

This clone has a handful of counts. This sequence joins TRBV6-1 and TRBJ2-3; the match to TRBD2 covers 9 bases. Losses at the gene ends were 11 bases for V and 4 bases for J; bases not matched to a gene: 10. Germline CDR1 MNHNS, CDR2 SASEGT. The CDR3 loop spans 14 amino acids. In DNA form, the CDR3 reads TGTGCCTGGGGGAGTAGCGGGGGAGCAGATACGCAGTATTTT. This translates into CAWGSSGGADTQYF.

This clone was seen once. This rearrangement joins TRBV30 to TRBJ1-2; TRBD1 matches at 9 bases. The CDR3 is 15 amino acids. Looked up from germline, CDR1 is GTSNPN and CDR2 is SVGIG (reference sequence). V was clipped by 4 bases and J by 2 bases; unmatched bases: 8. The CDR3 reads CAWNSPGQGNYGYTF. The CDR3 region has the DNA TGTGCCTGGAATAGCCCGGGACAGGGAAACTATGGCTACACCTTC.

The chain links TRBV19 to TRBJ1-5; TRBD1 agrees at 10 bases. Looked up from germline, CDR1 is LNHDA and CDR2 is SQIVND (reference sequence). Germline trimming cut 9 bases from V and 3 bases from J; bases unmatched to any gene: 5. CDR3 length: 14 amino acids. CDR3 protein: CASAGTGVNQPQHF. DNA of the CDR3: TGTGCCAGCGCCGGGACAGGGGTCAATCAGCCCCAGCATTTT.

This sequence joins TRBV6-5 and TRBJ2-7, with D possibly being TRBD1 (5 bases). Per germline, CDR1 MNHEY and CDR2 SVGAGI. CDR3 size: 13 residues. Trimming took 4 bases from V and 2 from J, leaving 9 bases between them. The CDR3 DNA sequence: TGTGCCAGCAGTTCCCCACAGGCCTACGAGCAGTACTTC. Residues: CASSSPQAYEQYF.

This rearrangement joins TRBV28 to TRBJ1-3; the D gene is possibly TRBD1 (6 bases). V lost 8 bases and J 3 bases, leaving 23 bases between the germline ends. The CDR3 is 17 amino acids. The V gene's germline CDR1 is MDHEN and CDR2 SYDVKM. Here the CDR3 reads CASHTYRESKHGNTIYF. CDR3 in DNA: TGTGCCAGCCATACTTACAGGGAATCAAAGCATGGAAACACCATATATTTT. Supplemented by reference TRBV28 and TRBJ1-3, the full variable domain reads DVKVTQSSRYLVKRTGEKVFLECVQDMDHENMFWYRQDPGLGLRLIYFSYDVKMKEKGDIPEGYSVSREKKERFSLILESASTNQTSMYLCASHTYRESKHGNTIYFGEGSWLTVV.

About this clone itself: One end of the junction varies from germline; a read error may be responsible. This rearrangement joins TRBV10-1 to TRBJ2-7; no definite D call. The germline V gene has CDR1 WNHNN and CDR2 SYGVQD (reference sequence). CDR3 length equals 13 residues. The DNA for the CDR3 is TGCGCCAGCACTGAGTACGGTCTATTCGAGCAGTACTTC. Protein sequence: CASTEYGLFEQYF.